Following are 27 T cell receptor beta chains from one sample sequenced in a study of blood T cell repertoires in COVID-19. The table came from immunoSEQ multiplex PCR; TCRdb's copy has only in-frame clones and leaves some out. The top ten hold around 8.2% of the sample, which has 150,000 to 200,000 clones, about 86% seen once. Sequences were obtained from peripheral blood. All receptors derive from a man between 60 and 75 years old with acute or convalescent COVID-19.

The chain links TRBV28 to TRBJ1-5; 9 bases fit TRBD1. The CDR3 covers 16 residues. Germline V gene sequence: CDR1 MDHEN, CDR2 SYDVKM. J gave up 2 bases and V 6 bases, and 8 bases lay outside the gene matches. The CDR3 here is CASRPVDRGGNQPQHF. CDR3 bases: TGTGCCAGCAGGCCTGTGGACAGGGGTGGCAATCAGCCCCAGCATTTT.

V and J are TRBV19 and TRBJ2-2, with 9 bases matching TRBD2. Germline-derived CDR1 and CDR2 are LNHDA and SQIVND (reference sequence). The V gene end was trimmed by 5 bases and the J gene end by 6 bases; junction bases not matched to a gene: 13. The CDR3 spans 17 residues. This CDR3 reads CASSRGRIAGESGELFF. CDR3 nucleotides: TGTGCCAGTAGTCGGGGACGGATAGCGGGAGAATCCGGGGAGCTGTTTTTT. Complete variable domain (other parts from reference TRBV19 and TRBJ2-2): DGGITQSPKYLFRKEGQNVTLSCEQNLNHDAMYWYRQDPGQGLRLIYYSQIVNDFQKGDIAEGYSVSREKKESFPLTVTSAQKNPTAFYLCASSRGRIAGESGELFFGEGSRLTVL.

V usage is TRBV7-2 and J usage is TRBJ2-1; TRBD2 agrees at 9 bases. The CDR3 covers 16 residues. In germline, CDR1 is SGHTA, CDR2 FQGNSA. V dropped 5 bases and J dropped 5; count of bases not matched to a gene: 10. Written as DNA, the CDR3 is TGTGCCAGCAGCCGCCGACGGGCGGGAGGGAACAATGAGCAGTTCTTC. Translation: CASSRRRAGGNNEQFF.

V gene TRBV7-2 combines with J gene TRBJ2-1, with 11 bases identical to TRBD2. Germline values: CDR1 SGHTA, CDR2 FQGNSA. The junction had 3 bases not matched to a gene; V was cut back by 5 bases and J by 3 bases. The CDR3 has 15 residues. The CDR3 bases are TGTGCCAGCAGCCTGACTAGCGGGAACTACAATGAGCAGTTCTTC. This codes for CASSLTSGNYNEQFF.

The DNA for the CDR3 is TGTGCCAGCAGCGTAGTGGCCAGGGGGCGTTACAATGAGCAGTTCTTC. Amino acid sequence: CASSVVARGRYNEQFF. The chain combines TRBV9 with TRBJ2-1, with 8 bases identical to TRBD1. V gave up 0 bases and J gave up 4 bases; unmatched junction bases: 6. The V gene's germline CDR1 is SGDLS and CDR2 YYNGEE. The CDR3 loop spans 16 amino acids.

The chain uses TRBV19 and TRBJ1-1; 7 bases fit TRBD1. J was trimmed by 3 bases and V by 5 bases; bases with no gene match: 9. This CDR3 spans 15 amino acids. Germline lookup yields CDR1 LNHDA and CDR2 SQIVND (reference sequence). The CDR3 region has the DNA TGTGCCAGTAGTCCTCAGGGGGGTAGCTACACTGAAGCTTTCTTT. The encoded protein is CASSPQGGSYTEAFF.

V is TRBV6-5 and J is TRBJ1-1; D might be TRBD1 (5 bases). The CDR3 contains 15 residues. In germline, CDR1 is MNHEY, CDR2 SVGAGI. Deletions cut 5 bases from V and 1 base from J, with 14 bases between. The CDR3 coding sequence is TGTGCCAGCAGTAACTTCGGGGGGAGGAACACTGAAGCTTTCTTT. Translation: CASSNFGGRNTEAFF.

This chain joins TRBV24-1 and TRBJ2-2, with D maybe TRBD2 (5 bases). This CDR3 is built from 14 residues. The germline V and J ends were trimmed by 2 bases and 8 bases, with 11 bases remaining between them. Looked up from germline, CDR1 is KGHDR and CDR2 is SFDVKD. In DNA form, the CDR3 reads TGTGCCACCAGTGATTCCCGGACTTCTGGGGAGCTGTTTTTT. Amino acids: CATSDSRTSGELFF.

This clone has only one observation. This CDR3 reads CASSLAGGAMQDTQYF. The DNA of the CDR3 is TGCGCCAGCAGCTTGGCGGGGGGGGCTATGCAAGATACGCAGTATTTT. The chain combines TRBV5-1 with TRBJ2-3; TRBD2 aligns across 8 bases. This CDR3 comprises 16 residues. V lost 0 bases and J lost 5; bases outside the gene matches: 8. CDR1 is SGHRS, CDR2 YFSETQ, per germline.

A single count supports this clone. V usage is TRBV27 and J usage is TRBJ2-7; TRBD2 agrees at 10 bases. Germline V gives CDR1 MNHEY, CDR2 SMNVEV (reference sequence). The trim removed 2 bases at V and 5 bases at J, leaving 9 bases unmatched. CDR3 size: 16 residues. The CDR3 DNA follows: TGTGCCAGCAGTTTACTAGCGGGAGTAACTATCCACGAGCAGTACTTC. Encoded protein: CASSLLAGVTIHEQYF.

The chain carries TRBV9 and TRBJ1-2; possible D gene TRBD1, 6 bases. The CDR3 is 16 residues long. CDR1 is SGDLS and CDR2 is YYNGEE in the germline V gene. Trimming removed 0 bases at V and 5 bases at J, with 17 bases between. For the CDR3, the DNA is TGTGCCAGCAGCGTAGGTTCTGGGACATTCGATTATGGCTACACCTTC. It yields the protein CASSVGSGTFDYGYTF.

The chain is built from TRBV5-1 and TRBJ2-1; 11 nucleotides line up with TRBD2. The CDR3 consists of 16 residues. Germline CDR1 is SGHRS and CDR2 is YFSETQ. Trimming cost V 2 bases and J 8 bases; bases outside gene matches: 9. Here the CDR3 reads CASSLRPTSGTHEQFF. CDR3 nucleotide sequence: TGCGCCAGCAGCTTACGTCCGACTAGCGGGACCCATGAGCAGTTCTTC.

The gene calls are TRBV5-1 and TRBJ2-3; 8 bases are a match to TRBD2. Germline V lookup: CDR1 SGHRS, CDR2 YFSETQ. V shed 3 bases and J 0 bases; nucleotides not matched to a gene: 3. CDR3 size: 15 residues. The CDR3 sequence: CASSSGGPSTDTQYF. In DNA form, the CDR3 reads TGCGCCAGCAGCTCGGGGGGGCCTAGCACAGATACGCAGTATTTT.

The rearrangement joins TRBV19 to TRBJ1-1; D unclear. The germline CDR1 and CDR2 sequences are LNHDA and SQIVND (reference sequence). The V and J ends lost 5 bases and 4 bases respectively, with 11 bases between them. The CDR3 totals 13 residues. The CDR3, as DNA: TGTGCCAGTAGTTCCCGGAGAGGCACTGAAGCTTTCTTT. This codes for CASSSRRGTEAFF.

The rearrangement links TRBV28 to TRBJ1-2; no firm D call. Looked up from germline, CDR1 is MDHEN and CDR2 is SYDVKM. This CDR3 region has 13 residues. The V end was cut by 2 bases, the J end by 3 bases, with 7 bases between. The CDR3 DNA is TGTGCCAGCAGTTTAGATGGAGACTATGGCTACACCTTC. Residues: CASSLDGDYGYTF.

V usage is TRBV28 and J usage is TRBJ1-6, with TRBD1 as a possible D gene (6 bases). The CDR3 extends over 15 amino acids. Trimming took 2 bases from V and 10 from J, leaving 15 bases between them. The germline gives CDR1 MDHEN, CDR2 SYDVKM. The CDR3 nucleotides are TGTGCCAGCAGTTTAGGGGGGGGCCCGGAGTCACCCCTCCACTTT. This gives the protein CASSLGGGPESPLHF.

This chain uses TRBV7-9 with TRBJ1-2; D is unresolved. Germline V gene sequence: CDR1 SEHNR, CDR2 FQNEAQ (reference sequence). Trimming stripped 1 base from V and 4 bases from J, with 19 bases between. The CDR3 consists of 17 residues. CDR3 in amino acids: CASSLGDQATRLYGYTF. The CDR3 DNA reads TGTGCCAGCAGCTTAGGCGATCAGGCTACTAGACTCTATGGCTACACCTTC.

The V call is TRBV5-4, the J call TRBJ2-1; maybe TRBD2 (6 bases). Trimming took off 4 bases at V and 6 bases at J, with 14 bases between the two ends. The CDR3 runs 14 residues. Germline loops: CDR1 SGHNT, CDR2 YYREEE (reference sequence). The CDR3 DNA reads as TGTGCCAGCAGCCTTCCGGGAGACCTCAATGAGCAGTTCTTC. Translated: CASSLPGDLNEQFF.

The rearrangement links TRBV7-3 to TRBJ2-7, with a possible D match to TRBD2 (7 bases). CDR1 and CDR2 (germline): SGHTA, FQGTGA. Between the trimmed V and J ends, which lost 2 bases and 5 bases, there was a span of 13 bases. The CDR3 runs 14 residues. The CDR3 loop reads CASSLGGARHEQYF. DNA of the CDR3: TGTGCCAGCAGCTTAGGGGGGGCGCGCCACGAGCAGTACTTC. Combining the CDR3 with reference TRBV7-3 and TRBJ2-7 gives the whole variable domain GAGVSQTPSNKVTEKGKYVELRCDPISGHTALYWYRQSLGQGPEFLIYFQGTGAADDSGLPNDRFFAVRPEGSVSTLKIQRTERGDSAVYLCASSLGGARHEQYFGPGTRLTVT.

The gene calls are TRBV7-9 and TRBJ1-2; D ambiguous. CDR1 is SEHNR, CDR2 FQNEAQ, per germline (reference sequence). The ends were cut back, 4 bases at V and 1 base at J, with 13 bases in the middle. This CDR3 comprises 15 residues. CDR3 in DNA: TGTGCCAGCAGCTATCCGGTGATTCGTAACTATGGCTACACCTTC. This encodes CASSYPVIRNYGYTF.

V gene TRBV24-1 combines with J gene TRBJ2-3, with 9 bases matching TRBD2. The germline gives CDR1 KGHDR, CDR2 SFDVKD. Trimming at V came to 6 bases and at J to 2 bases, leaving 5 bases not matched to a gene. The CDR3 sequence is 15 residues long. The CDR3 loop reads CATSTTSGYTDTQYF. In nucleotides, the CDR3 is TGTGCCACCAGTACGACTAGCGGTTACACAGATACGCAGTATTTT.

The chain is built from TRBV6-1 and TRBJ2-7; 7 bases are shared with TRBD2. V shed 3 bases and J 2 bases; nucleotides not matched to a gene: 7. CDR3 length equals 15 residues. Germline CDR1 reads MNHNS; CDR2 reads SASEGT. Written as DNA, the CDR3 is TGTGCCAGCAGTGAGCAGGGAGGGATGCCCTACGAGCAGTACTTC. It yields the protein CASSEQGGMPYEQYF.

The V and J genes are TRBV2 and TRBJ2-1; possibly TRBD2 for D (6 bases). V lost 8 bases, J lost 15 bases, and 14 bases lay in between. Germline loops: CDR1 SNHLY, CDR2 FYNNEI. The CDR3 spans 10 residues. CDR3 loop: CASGLLALFF. CDR3 DNA: TGTGCCAGCGGATTGCTAGCGTTGTTCTTC.

The chain combines TRBV19 with TRBJ2-7, with 8 bases that match TRBD1. The CDR3 has 12 residues. Germline CDR1 and CDR2: LNHDA and SQIVND (reference sequence). V lost 9 bases to trimming and J lost 2 bases; unmatched junction nucleotides: 3. The CDR3 sequence is CASGTGTYEQYF. DNA of the CDR3: TGTGCCAGCGGGACAGGCACCTACGAGCAGTACTTC.

This clone was detected only once. The rearrangement joins TRBV27 to TRBJ1-6; possible D gene TRBD1, 5 bases. The CDR3 spans 14 residues. Germline CDR1 reads MNHEY; CDR2 reads SMNVEV (reference sequence). V was clipped by 6 bases and J by 8 bases, with 14 bases between them. The CDR3, as DNA: TGTGCCAGCAGCAGGGCGGGGACCTATTCACCCCTCCACTTT. Its protein is CASSRAGTYSPLHF.

The genes are TRBV25-1 and TRBJ1-1; a weak D match, TRBD1 (6 bases). Deletions cut 8 bases from V and 3 bases from J, with 19 bases between. The length of the CDR3 is 15 residues. CDR1 is MGHDK and CDR2 is SYGVNS in the germline V gene. The CDR3 nucleotides read TGTGCCAGCTCTTCACCGGGCCCAGGGGACACTGAAGCTTTCTTT. Translating it yields CASSSPGPGDTEAFF. The variable domain in full, with the rest retrieved from reference TRBV25-1 and TRBJ1-1, is EADIYQTPRYLVIGTGKKITLECSQTMGHDKMYWYQQDPGMELHLIHYSYGVNSTEKGDLSSESTVSRIRTEHFPLTLESARPSHTSQYLCASSSPGPGDTEAFFGQGTRLTVV.

The chain employs TRBV7-9 and TRBJ2-2, with TRBD1 identical over 7 bases. The CDR3 runs to 15 residues. Germline V lookup: CDR1 SEHNR, CDR2 FQNEAQ (reference sequence). The V segment lost 3 bases and the J segment 6 bases; nucleotides outside the gene matches: 7. CDR3 region: CASSFRRGPSGELFF. For the CDR3, the DNA is TGTGCCAGCAGCTTTAGAAGGGGGCCCTCCGGGGAGCTGTTTTTT.